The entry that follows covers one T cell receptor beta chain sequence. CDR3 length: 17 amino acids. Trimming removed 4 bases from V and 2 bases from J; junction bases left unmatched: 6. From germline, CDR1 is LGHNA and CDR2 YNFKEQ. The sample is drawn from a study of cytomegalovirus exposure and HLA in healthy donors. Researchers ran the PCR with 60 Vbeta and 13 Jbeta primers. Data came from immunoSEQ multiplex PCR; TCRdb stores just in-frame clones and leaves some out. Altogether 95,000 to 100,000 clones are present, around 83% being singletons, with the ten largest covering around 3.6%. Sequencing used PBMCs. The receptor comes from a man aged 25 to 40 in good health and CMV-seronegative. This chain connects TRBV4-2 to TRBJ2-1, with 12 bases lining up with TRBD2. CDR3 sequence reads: CASSLGLAGTTYNEQFF. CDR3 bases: TGTGCCAGCAGCCTAGGACTAGCGGGGACGACCTACAATGAGCAGTTCTTC.